Sequencing of this T cell receptor beta chain was carried out in a study of beta chain features in type 1 diabetes. Every isolated RNA sample was fully reverse transcribed, so sequencing captured expressed TCRB transcripts. TCRdb's copy holds only in-frame clones and misses some; the assay was immunoSEQ multiplex PCR. The sample lists some 400,000 clones, around 16% occurring once. CDR1 SGHDN and CDR2 FVKESK come from the germline V gene. J lost 7 bases, V lost 3 bases, and 6 bases had no gene match. The CDR3 runs 14 residues. Input material: naive CD4+ T cells from blood. This chain uses TRBV14 with TRBJ2-1, with TRBD2 matching over 7 bases. The receptor was derived from a woman between 18 and 30 years old in good health. CDR3 DNA sequence: TGTGCCAGCAGCCATTTAGCGGGCCCAAATGAGCAGTTCTTC. Translated: CASSHLAGPNEQFF. Complete variable domain (other parts from reference TRBV14 and TRBJ2-1): EAGVTQFPSHSVIEKGQTVTLRCDPISGHDNLYWYRRVMGKEIKFLLHFVKESKQDESGMPNNRFLAERTGGTYSTLKVQPAELEDSGVYFCASSHLAGPNEQFFGPGTRLTVL.